These T cell receptor beta chains were read from a single sample in a study of blood T cell repertoires in COVID-19. Clones were sequenced by immunoSEQ multiplex PCR, and TCRdb holds only the in-frame ones, with some missing. The sample includes approximately 200,000 clones, roughly 80% seen only once; the top ten take 1.5% to 2%. The sample comprised PBMCs or T cells enriched from blood (not recorded which). The receptor source for this set is a man in his sixties who had recovered from COVID-19. The CDR3 runs from the conserved cysteine through the conserved F or W. Fields, in order: D gene, J gene, V gene, clone size, CDR3 protein, CDR3 DNA. A D gene is named only where the DNA matches it firmly. Size is stated for part of the rows, as once, few or many counts, or as a class when the clone is expanded.

D: TRBD1
J: TRBJ2-5
V: TRBV4-1
size: .
CDR3: CASSQEGTGAGETQYF
DNA: TGCGCCAGCAGCCAAGAAGGGACAGGGGCGGGGGAGACCCAGTACTTC

D: .
J: TRBJ2-1
V: TRBV12-3/TRBV12-4
size: .
CDR3: CASSFPSGVQFF
DNA: TGTGCCAGCAGTTTCCCTTCCGGGGTGCAGTTCTTC

D: .
J: TRBJ1-1
V: TRBV5-6
size: .
CDR3: CASSYVRGTEAFF
DNA: TGTGCCAGCAGCTACGTACGCGGCACTGAAGCTTTCTTT

D: TRBD1
J: TRBJ2-7
V: TRBV5-1
size: .
CDR3: CASSLVGQDHEQYF
DNA: TGCGCCAGCAGCTTGGTGGGACAGGACCACGAGCAGTACTTC

D: TRBD1
J: TRBJ1-2
V: TRBV4-3
size: .
CDR3: CASSQAQGGSYGYTF
DNA: TGCGCCAGCAGCCAAGCCCAAGGGGGCAGCTATGGCTACACCTTC

D: TRBD2
J: TRBJ2-1
V: TRBV24-1
size: .
CDR3: CATGGAGAQNSYNEQFF
DNA: TGTGCCACCGGAGGAGCGGGGGCCCAGAACTCCTACAATGAGCAGTTCTTC

D: .
J: TRBJ1-2
V: TRBV4-2
size: few
CDR3: CASSQETSFYGYTF
DNA: TGTGCCAGCAGCCAAGAAACATCCTTCTATGGCTACACCTTC

D: TRBD2
J: TRBJ2-3
V: TRBV11-3
size: .
CDR3: CASSLGWGGDADTQYF
DNA: TGTGCCAGCAGCTTAGGCTGGGGGGGGGATGCAGATACGCAGTATTTT

D: .
J: TRBJ2-3
V: TRBV27
size: .
CDR3: CASSAGKVSTDTQYF
DNA: TGTGCCAGCAGTGCCGGGAAGGTGAGCACAGATACGCAGTATTTT

D: TRBD1
J: TRBJ1-1
V: TRBV28
size: .
CDR3: CASRGNRGRNTEAFF
DNA: TGTGCCAGCAGGGGAAACAGGGGAAGGAACACTGAAGCTTTCTTT

D: .
J: TRBJ1-2
V: TRBV10-3
size: .
CDR3: CAISESMGRRYGYTF
DNA: TGTGCCATCAGTGAGTCGATGGGGCGTCGGTATGGCTACACCTTC

D: .
J: TRBJ1-1
V: TRBV5-8
size: .
CDR3: CASSLGSQGNTEAFF
DNA: TGTGCCAGCAGCTTGGGATCACAGGGGAACACTGAAGCTTTCTTT

D: .
J: TRBJ2-1
V: TRBV7-2
size: .
CDR3: CASSLRTGPHNEQFF
DNA: TGTGCCAGCAGCTTAAGAACAGGGCCCCACAATGAGCAGTTCTTC

D: .
J: TRBJ1-1
V: TRBV5-1
size: .
CDR3: CASSLRQDMNTEAFF
DNA: TGCGCCAGCAGCCTAAGACAGGACATGAACACTGAAGCTTTCTTT

D: .
J: TRBJ1-5
V: TRBV6-6
size: .
CDR3: CASSSTDKVGNQPQHF
DNA: TGTGCCAGCAGTTCCACCGACAAGGTGGGCAATCAGCCCCAGCATTTT

D: TRBD1
J: TRBJ2-1
V: TRBV11-1
size: .
CDR3: CASRQRQGNEQFF
DNA: TGTGCCAGCAGGCAAAGACAGGGCAATGAGCAGTTCTTC

D: TRBD2
J: TRBJ2-4
V: TRBV6-5
size: .
CDR3: CASTELAGGPNIQYF
DNA: TGTGCCAGCACCGAACTAGCGGGGGGGCCGAACATTCAGTACTTC

D: .
J: TRBJ1-4
V: TRBV4-2
size: .
CDR3: CASSLGGPPNEKLFF
DNA: TGTGCCAGCAGCCTAGGCGGGCCCCCTAATGAAAAACTGTTTTTT

D: .
J: TRBJ1-1
V: TRBV5-1
size: .
CDR3: CASSLTVANTEAFF
DNA: TGCGCCAGCAGCCTTACCGTAGCGAACACTGAAGCTTTCTTT

D: TRBD2
J: TRBJ2-1
V: TRBV19
size: once
CDR3: CASSSRGRVAGLNEQFF
DNA: TGTGCCAGTAGCAGCCGGGGGAGGGTAGCGGGGTTGAATGAGCAGTTCTTC

D: .
J: TRBJ1-1
V: TRBV7-9
size: .
CDR3: CASSLVAGEGTEAFF
DNA: TGTGCCAGCAGCTTAGTGGCGGGAGAGGGGACTGAAGCTTTCTTT

D: TRBD2
J: TRBJ2-1
V: TRBV27
size: .
CDR3: CASSKSSGGAYYEQFF
DNA: TGTGCCAGCAGTAAATCGAGCGGGGGGGCTTATTATGAGCAGTTCTTC

D: TRBD2
J: TRBJ2-1
V: TRBV2
size: .
CDR3: CASTRLASRQNEQFF
DNA: TGTGCCAGCACAAGACTAGCGAGCCGCCAAAATGAGCAGTTCTTC

D: .
J: TRBJ1-2
V: TRBV5-1
size: .
CDR3: CASSLETGDYGYTF
DNA: TGCGCCAGCAGCTTGGAGACGGGGGACTATGGCTACACCTTC

D: .
J: TRBJ2-2
V: TRBV2
size: .
CDR3: CASTRNRKDGELFF
DNA: TGTGCCAGCACCAGGAACAGGAAAGATGGGGAGCTGTTTTTT

D: .
J: TRBJ1-2
V: TRBV5-5
size: .
CDR3: CASSPEQGNYGYTF
DNA: TGTGCCAGCAGCCCGGAGCAGGGGAACTATGGCTACACCTTC

D: TRBD2
J: TRBJ2-3
V: TRBV4-3
size: .
CDR3: CASSHLTSGGADTQYF
DNA: TGCGCCAGCAGCCACTTAACTAGCGGGGGTGCAGATACGCAGTATTTT

D: TRBD1
J: TRBJ2-1
V: TRBV24-1
size: .
CDR3: CATSDHTGTDNEQFF
DNA: TGTGCCACCAGTGATCATACCGGGACAGACAATGAGCAGTTCTTC

D: .
J: TRBJ2-3
V: TRBV7-8
size: .
CDR3: CASSFGWGTFTDTQYF
DNA: TGTGCCAGCAGCTTTGGTTGGGGCACTTTCACAGATACGCAGTATTTT

D: TRBD1
J: TRBJ2-1
V: TRBV10-3
size: .
CDR3: CAISGTGVDEQFF
DNA: TGTGCCATCAGCGGGACAGGGGTGGATGAGCAGTTCTTC

D: .
J: TRBJ1-1
V: TRBV7-9
size: .
CDR3: CASSLGRGRNTEAFF
DNA: TGTGCCAGCAGCTTAGGGAGGGGCCGGAACACTGAAGCTTTCTTT

D: TRBD1
J: TRBJ2-7
V: TRBV6-5
size: .
CDR3: CASSHPGQGVPEQYF
DNA: TGTGCCAGCAGTCACCCGGGACAGGGAGTCCCCGAGCAGTACTTC

D: TRBD2
J: TRBJ2-1
V: TRBV9
size: .
CDR3: CASSPRWASGGEQFF
DNA: TGTGCCAGCAGCCCGCGCTGGGCTAGCGGGGGTGAGCAGTTCTTC

D: TRBD1
J: TRBJ2-2
V: TRBV4-3
size: .
CDR3: CASSQQPHRTGNTGELFF
DNA: TGCGCCAGCAGCCAACAACCCCATCGGACAGGGAACACCGGGGAGCTGTTTTTT

D: .
J: TRBJ2-3
V: TRBV15
size: .
CDR3: CATSRVFDYPISTDTQYF
DNA: TGTGCCACCAGCAGAGTGTTCGACTATCCGATAAGCACAGATACGCAGTATTTT

D: TRBD1
J: TRBJ1-5
V: TRBV19
size: .
CDR3: CASRDSDQPQHF
DNA: TGTGCCAGCCGGGACAGCGATCAGCCCCAGCATTTT

D: .
J: TRBJ2-4
V: TRBV18
size: .
CDR3: CASSSRVAKNIQYF
DNA: TGTGCCAGCTCATCCAGGGTGGCCAAAAACATTCAGTACTTC

D: TRBD1
J: TRBJ2-3
V: TRBV11-2
size: .
CDR3: CASSLDREPTDTQYF
DNA: TGTGCCAGCAGCTTGGACAGGGAACCCACAGATACGCAGTATTTT

D: .
J: TRBJ1-3
V: TRBV9
size: .
CDR3: CASSPRTGNTIYF
DNA: TGTGCCAGCAGCCCAAGGACGGGGAACACCATATATTTT

D: TRBD1
J: TRBJ1-2
V: TRBV9
size: once
CDR3: CASSAPGGLPYGYTF
DNA: TGTGCCAGCAGCGCTCCAGGGGGACTTCCCTATGGCTACACCTTC

D: .
J: TRBJ1-3
V: TRBV9
size: .
CDR3: CASSATGITGTGNTIYF
DNA: TGTGCCAGCAGCGCGACGGGAATCACAGGGACTGGAAACACCATATATTTT

D: TRBD1
J: TRBJ1-4
V: TRBV4-3
size: .
CDR3: CASSLHAGTGYEKLFF
DNA: TGCGCCAGCAGCCTCCACGCCGGGACAGGGTATGAAAAACTGTTTTTT

D: .
J: TRBJ1-6
V: TRBV6-5
size: .
CDR3: CASRAGNSPLHF
DNA: TGTGCCAGCAGGGCAGGGAATTCACCCCTCCACTTT

D: .
J: TRBJ2-3
V: TRBV29-1
size: .
CDR3: CSVAKGASSTDTQYF
DNA: TGCAGCGTTGCAAAGGGAGCATCTAGCACAGATACGCAGTATTTT

D: .
J: TRBJ2-1
V: TRBV15
size: .
CDR3: CATSIGGEPYNEQFF
DNA: TGTGCCACCAGCATAGGAGGGGAACCCTACAATGAGCAGTTCTTC

D: .
J: TRBJ1-5
V: TRBV7-6
size: .
CDR3: CASSPSPSNQPQHF
DNA: TGTGCCAGCAGCCCTTCCCCTAGCAATCAGCCCCAGCATTTT

D: .
J: TRBJ1-1
V: TRBV5-1
size: few
CDR3: CASSLAGTMNTEAFF
DNA: TGCGCCAGCAGCTTGGCCGGTACCATGAACACTGAAGCTTTCTTT

D: .
J: TRBJ2-5
V: TRBV5-1
size: once
CDR3: CASSLQAQETQYF
DNA: TGCGCCAGCAGCTTGCAGGCCCAAGAGACCCAGTACTTC

D: TRBD1
J: TRBJ2-7
V: TRBV7-9
size: .
CDR3: CASSPGTGGYEQYF
DNA: TGTGCCAGCAGCCCAGGGACAGGGGGTTACGAGCAGTACTTC

D: TRBD1
J: TRBJ1-2
V: TRBV27
size: .
CDR3: CASSLRQGVYGYTF
DNA: TGTGCCAGCAGTTTGAGGCAGGGGGTGTATGGCTACACCTTC

D: TRBD1
J: TRBJ1-6
V: TRBV14
size: .
CDR3: CASSQDWGTGHSSPLHF
DNA: TGTGCCAGCAGCCAAGATTGGGGGACAGGGCACAGTTCACCCCTCCACTTT